This T cell receptor beta chain was recovered during a study of T cells in Graves' hyperthyroidism and ophthalmopathy. Study results and limitations: Most thyroid clonotypes expanded above 0.001 appeared in blood too.

Uncontrolled infection, other autoimmune disease, pregnancy or lactation disqualified patients from enrolment. This clonotype was found a few times. Its antigen is not identified. TCR beta CDR3 sequences were amplified from RNA transcripts. A set of HTBI primers served as the primers for a first-round RT-PCR of the TCR CDR3. MiXCR, run by TCRdb on the multiplex PCR reads, gives a single entry per CDR3 protein. There are about 210,000 distinct CDR3 sequences in the sample; 17% occur only once, and approximately 46% lies in the top ten. The CDR3 has 15 residues. The germline CDR1 and CDR2 sequences are DFQATT and SNEGSKA (reference sequence). Trimming pared 2 bases from V and 8 bases from J, leaving 18 bases between.

The chain carries TRBV20-1 and TRBJ1-4, with a tentative D call TRBD1 (5 bases). The sequencing input was blood. This TCR was sampled from a man in his fifties with Graves' hyperthyroidism. CDR3 DNA sequence: TGCAGTGCTAGAACGTTGCAGGGCGCCGGGGAAAAACTGTTTTTT. This codes for CSARTLQGAGEKLFF.